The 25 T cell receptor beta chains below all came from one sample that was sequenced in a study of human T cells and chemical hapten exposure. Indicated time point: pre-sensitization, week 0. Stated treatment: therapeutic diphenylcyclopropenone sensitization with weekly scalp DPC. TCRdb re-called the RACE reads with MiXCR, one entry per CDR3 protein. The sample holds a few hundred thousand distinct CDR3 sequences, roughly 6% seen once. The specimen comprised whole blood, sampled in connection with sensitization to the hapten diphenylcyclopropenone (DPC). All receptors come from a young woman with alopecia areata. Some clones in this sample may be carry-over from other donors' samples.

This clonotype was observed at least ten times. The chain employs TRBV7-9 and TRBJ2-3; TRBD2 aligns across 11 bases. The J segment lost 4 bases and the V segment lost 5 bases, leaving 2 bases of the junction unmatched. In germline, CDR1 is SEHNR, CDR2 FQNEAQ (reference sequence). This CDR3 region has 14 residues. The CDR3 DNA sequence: TGTGCCAGCAGCCTACTAGCGGGGGCAGATACGCAGTATTTT. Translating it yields CASSLLAGADTQYF.

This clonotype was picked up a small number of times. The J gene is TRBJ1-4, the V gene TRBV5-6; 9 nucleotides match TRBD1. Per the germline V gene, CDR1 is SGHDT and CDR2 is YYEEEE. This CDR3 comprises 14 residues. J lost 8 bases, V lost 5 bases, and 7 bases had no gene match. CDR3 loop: CASRLQGAGEKLFF. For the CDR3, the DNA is TGTGCCAGCAGGTTACAGGGGGCCGGAGAAAAACTGTTTTTT.

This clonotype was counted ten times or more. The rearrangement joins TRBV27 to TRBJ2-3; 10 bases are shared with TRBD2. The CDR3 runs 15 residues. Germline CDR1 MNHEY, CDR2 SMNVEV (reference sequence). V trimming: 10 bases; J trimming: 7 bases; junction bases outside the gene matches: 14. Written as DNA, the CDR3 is TGTGCCACGCTCACTATAGCGGGGGGCATGAATACGCAGTATTTT. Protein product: CATLTIAGGMNTQYF.

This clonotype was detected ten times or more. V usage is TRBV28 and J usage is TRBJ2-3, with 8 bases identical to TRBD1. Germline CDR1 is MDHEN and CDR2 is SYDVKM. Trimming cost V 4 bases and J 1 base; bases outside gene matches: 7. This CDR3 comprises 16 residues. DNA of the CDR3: TGTGCCAGCAGTTCCGTTGGACAGGGACGCACAGATACGCAGTATTTT. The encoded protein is CASSSVGQGRTDTQYF. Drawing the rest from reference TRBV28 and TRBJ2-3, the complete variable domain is DVKVTQSSRYLVKRTGEKVFLECVQDMDHENMFWYRQDPGLGLRLIYFSYDVKMKEKGDIPEGYSVSREKKERFSLILESASTNQTSMYLCASSSVGQGRTDTQYFGPGTRLTVL.

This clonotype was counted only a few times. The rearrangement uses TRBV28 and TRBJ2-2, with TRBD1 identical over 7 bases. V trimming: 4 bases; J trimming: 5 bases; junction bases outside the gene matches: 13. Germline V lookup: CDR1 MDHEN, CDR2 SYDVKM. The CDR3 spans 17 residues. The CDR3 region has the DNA TGTGCCAGCAGTTCCTCCTACAGGGGAAGCAGGACCGGGGAGCTGTTTTTT. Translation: CASSSSYRGSRTGELFF. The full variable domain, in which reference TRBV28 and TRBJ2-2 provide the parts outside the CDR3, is DVKVTQSSRYLVKRTGEKVFLECVQDMDHENMFWYRQDPGLGLRLIYFSYDVKMKEKGDIPEGYSVSREKKERFSLILESASTNQTSMYLCASSSSYRGSRTGELFFGEGSRLTVL.

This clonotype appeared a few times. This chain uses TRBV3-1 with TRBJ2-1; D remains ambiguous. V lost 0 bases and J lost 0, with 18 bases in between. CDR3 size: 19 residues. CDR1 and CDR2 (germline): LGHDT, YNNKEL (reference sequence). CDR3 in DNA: TGTGCCAGCAGCCAAGAATTTGCCGCCCCCGGGCCCTCCTACAATGAGCAGTTCTTC. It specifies CASSQEFAAPGPSYNEQFF.

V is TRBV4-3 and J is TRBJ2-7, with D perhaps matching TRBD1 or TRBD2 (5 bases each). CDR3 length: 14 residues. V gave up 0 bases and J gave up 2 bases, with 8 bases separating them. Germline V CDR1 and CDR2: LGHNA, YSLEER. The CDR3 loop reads CASSQEEGTYEQYF. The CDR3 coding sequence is TGCGCCAGCAGCCAAGAAGAGGGGACCTACGAGCAGTACTTC.

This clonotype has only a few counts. CDR3 loop: CASSQRDRAGNEQFF. The CDR3 nucleotides are TGCGCCAGCAGCCAAAGGGACAGGGCTGGCAATGAGCAGTTCTTC. The rearrangement uses TRBV4-3 and TRBJ2-1; 9 bases fit TRBD1. Germline-derived CDR1 and CDR2 are LGHNA and YSLEER. J gave up 6 bases and V 2 bases, and 5 bases lay outside the gene matches. This CDR3 contains 15 residues.

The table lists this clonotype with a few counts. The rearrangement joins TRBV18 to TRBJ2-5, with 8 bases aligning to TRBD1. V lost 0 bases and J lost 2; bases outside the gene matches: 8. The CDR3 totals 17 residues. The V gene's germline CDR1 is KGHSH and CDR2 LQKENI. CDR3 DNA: TGTGCCAGCTCACCACCGAGGACAGGGTTACTTCAAGAGACCCAGTACTTC. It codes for CASSPPRTGLLQETQYF.

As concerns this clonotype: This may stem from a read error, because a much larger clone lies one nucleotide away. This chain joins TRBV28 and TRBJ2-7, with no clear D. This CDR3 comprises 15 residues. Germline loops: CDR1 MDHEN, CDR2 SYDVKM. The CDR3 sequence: CASSFSSGPSYEQNF. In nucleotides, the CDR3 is TGTGCCAGCAGTTTCTCCTCCGGACCGTCCTACGAGCAGAACTTC.

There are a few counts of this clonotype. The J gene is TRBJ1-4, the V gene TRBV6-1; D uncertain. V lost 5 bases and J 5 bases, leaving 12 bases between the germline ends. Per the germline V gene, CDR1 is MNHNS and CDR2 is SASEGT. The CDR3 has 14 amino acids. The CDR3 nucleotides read TGTGCCAGCAGTCGTCCTAACGAGAATGAAAAACTGTTTTTT. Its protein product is CASSRPNENEKLFF.

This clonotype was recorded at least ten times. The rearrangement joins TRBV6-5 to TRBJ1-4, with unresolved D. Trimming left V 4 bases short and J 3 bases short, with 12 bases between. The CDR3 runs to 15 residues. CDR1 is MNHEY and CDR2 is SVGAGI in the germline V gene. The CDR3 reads CASSFMAKANEKLFF. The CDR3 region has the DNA TGTGCCAGCAGTTTTATGGCCAAAGCTAATGAAAAACTGTTTTTT.

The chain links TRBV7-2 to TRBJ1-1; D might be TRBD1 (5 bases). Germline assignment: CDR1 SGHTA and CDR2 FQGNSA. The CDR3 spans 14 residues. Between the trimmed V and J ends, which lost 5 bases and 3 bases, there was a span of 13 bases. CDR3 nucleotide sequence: TGTGCCAGCAGCCCGAGGAGGGGCGACACTGAAGCTTTCTTT. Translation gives CASSPRRGDTEAFF.

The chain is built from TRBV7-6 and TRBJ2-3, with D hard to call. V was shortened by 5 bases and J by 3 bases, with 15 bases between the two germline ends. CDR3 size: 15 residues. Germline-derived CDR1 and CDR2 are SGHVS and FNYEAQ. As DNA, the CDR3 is TGTGCCAGCAGCCAATTGGGCTTTGGTACAGATACGCAGTATTTT. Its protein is CASSQLGFGTDTQYF.

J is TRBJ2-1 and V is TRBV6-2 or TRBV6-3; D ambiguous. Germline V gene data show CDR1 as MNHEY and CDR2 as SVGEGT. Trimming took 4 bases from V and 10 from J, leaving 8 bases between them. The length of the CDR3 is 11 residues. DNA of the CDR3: TGTGCCAGCAGTTCCTGGTGGGAGCAGTTCTTC. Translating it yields CASSSWWEQFF.

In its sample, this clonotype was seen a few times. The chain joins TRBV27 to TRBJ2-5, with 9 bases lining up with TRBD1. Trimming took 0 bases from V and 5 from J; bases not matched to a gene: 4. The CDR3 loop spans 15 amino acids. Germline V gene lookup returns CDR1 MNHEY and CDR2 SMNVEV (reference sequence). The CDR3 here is CASSLSRQGGETQYF. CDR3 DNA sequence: TGTGCCAGCAGTTTATCGAGACAGGGGGGGGAGACCCAGTACTTC.

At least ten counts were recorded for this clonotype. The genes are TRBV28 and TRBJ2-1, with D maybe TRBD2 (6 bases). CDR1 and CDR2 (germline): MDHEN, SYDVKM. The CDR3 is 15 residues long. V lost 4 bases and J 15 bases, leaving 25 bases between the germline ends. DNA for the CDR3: TGTGCCAGCAGTTCCAGACTAGGGATAACGTTAAGACCGTTCTTC. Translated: CASSSRLGITLRPFF.

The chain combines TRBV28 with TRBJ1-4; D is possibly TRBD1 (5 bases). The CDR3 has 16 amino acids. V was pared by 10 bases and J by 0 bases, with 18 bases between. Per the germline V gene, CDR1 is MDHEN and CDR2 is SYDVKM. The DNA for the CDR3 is TGTGCCACCCAGGGTGACAGAACTTCAACTAATGAAAAACTGTTTTTT. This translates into CATQGDRTSTNEKLFF.

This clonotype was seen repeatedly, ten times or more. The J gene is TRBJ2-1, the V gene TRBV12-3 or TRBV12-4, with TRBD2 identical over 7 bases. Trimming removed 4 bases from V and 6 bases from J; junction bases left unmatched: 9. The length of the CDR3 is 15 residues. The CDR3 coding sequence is TGTGCCAGCAGTTGGCAGCGGGGAATCGGCAATGAGCAGTTCTTC. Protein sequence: CASSWQRGIGNEQFF.

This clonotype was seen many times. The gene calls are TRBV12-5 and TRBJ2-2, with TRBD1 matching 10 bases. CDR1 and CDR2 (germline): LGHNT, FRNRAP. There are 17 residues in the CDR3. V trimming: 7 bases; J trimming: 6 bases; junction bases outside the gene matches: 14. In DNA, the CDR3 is TGTGCTAGTGCCCTTGGCGCCGGGACAGGGGCTCCCGGGGAGCTGTTTTTT. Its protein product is CASALGAGTGAPGELFF. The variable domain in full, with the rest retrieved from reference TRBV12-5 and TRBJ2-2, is DARVTQTPRHKVTEMGQEVTMRCQPILGHNTVFWYRQTMMQGLELLAYFRNRAPLDDSGMPKDRFSAEMPDATLATLKIQPSEPRDSAVYFCASALGAGTGAPGELFFGEGSRLTVL.

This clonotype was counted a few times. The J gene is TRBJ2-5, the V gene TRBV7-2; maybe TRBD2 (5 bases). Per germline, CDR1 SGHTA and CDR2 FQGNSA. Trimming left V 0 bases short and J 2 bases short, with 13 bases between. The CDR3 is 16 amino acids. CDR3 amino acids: CASSLAFTRGQETQYF. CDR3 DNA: TGTGCCAGCAGCTTAGCGTTCACCCGGGGACAAGAGACCCAGTACTTC.

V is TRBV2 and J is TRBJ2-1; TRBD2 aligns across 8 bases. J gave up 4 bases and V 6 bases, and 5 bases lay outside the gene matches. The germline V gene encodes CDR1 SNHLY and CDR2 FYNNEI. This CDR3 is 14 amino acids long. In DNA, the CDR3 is TGTGCCAGCAGGGACGGGACTAGTTACAATGAGCAGTTCTTC. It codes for CASRDGTSYNEQFF.

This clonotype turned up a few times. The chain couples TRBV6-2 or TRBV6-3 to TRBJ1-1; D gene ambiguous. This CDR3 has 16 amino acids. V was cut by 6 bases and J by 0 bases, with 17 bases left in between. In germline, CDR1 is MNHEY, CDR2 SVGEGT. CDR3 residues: CASSPPLWGLNTEAFF. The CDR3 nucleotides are TGTGCCAGCAGCCCACCCCTCTGGGGTTTGAACACTGAAGCTTTCTTT.

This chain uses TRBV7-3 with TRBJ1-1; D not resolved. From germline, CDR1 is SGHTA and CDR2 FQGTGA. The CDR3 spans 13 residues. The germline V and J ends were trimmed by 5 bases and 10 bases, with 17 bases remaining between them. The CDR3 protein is CASSPLDRSVAFF. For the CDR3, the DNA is TGTGCCAGCAGCCCACTGGACCGAAGCGTAGCTTTCTTT.

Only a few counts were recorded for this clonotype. CDR3 DNA: TGTGCCAGCAGCTTAGTGGCGGGGAAAGTCTCCTACGAGCAGTACTTC. As protein: CASSLVAGKVSYEQYF. The rearrangement joins TRBV7-2 to TRBJ2-7; tentatively, D is TRBD2 (6 bases). CDR1 and CDR2 (germline): SGHTA, FQGNSA. V lost 1 base to trimming and J lost 0 bases, with 13 bases between them. This CDR3 has 16 amino acids. The full variable domain, with the rest looked up from reference TRBV7-2 and TRBJ2-7, is GAGVSQSPSNKVTEKGKDVELRCDPISGHTALYWYRQSLGQGLEFLIYFQGNSAPDKSGLPSDRFSAERTGGSVSTLTIQRTQQEDSAVYLCASSLVAGKVSYEQYFGPGTRLTVT.